There are a few counts of the clone carrying this TCR beta chain. Antigen unknown. The authors ran a second PCR of about 7 to 12 cycles using a sample-barcoded 5' primer and a J-beta primer mix. Every molecule of cDNA carried a tag from a template-switch adaptor with 12 random nucleotides. A single record per CDR3 protein comes from TCRdb applying MiXCR to the 5' RACE reads. The data show roughly 1.7 million distinct CDR3 sequences, around 35% seen once. This sample was taken from a study of blood T cells in healthy people across ages. General observations from the study: Higher naive T cell percentage went strongly together with higher TCR beta diversity. Versus aged donors, long-lived donors had higher diversity and more naive CD4+ cells. PBMCs left unsorted prevented a conclusive naive versus antigen-experienced comparison.

Sequencing was performed on blood. This TCR derives from a woman in her twenties or thirties in good health.

CDR3 nucleotides: TGTGCCAGCAGCCCCGGGACAGGGGGCGATTTTGACTACACCTTC. This encodes CASSPGTGGDFDYTF. The chain has TRBV3-1 and TRBJ1-2, with TRBD1 matching 12 bases. With 4 bases clipped from V and 10 bases from J, the junction kept 10 bases outside the gene matches. Germline V gives CDR1 LGHDT, CDR2 YNNKEL (reference sequence). This CDR3 spans 15 amino acids. The full variable domain, completed using reference TRBV3-1 and TRBJ1-2, is DTAVSQTPKYLVTQMGNDKSIKCEQNLGHDTMYWYKQDSKKFLKIMFSYNNKELIINETVPNRFSPKSPDKAHLNLHINSLELGDSAVYFCASSPGTGGDFDYTFGSGTRLTVV.